This entry describes one TCR beta chain. The antigen remains undetermined. The sample is drawn from a study of T cell clonotyping in hematopoietic cell transplantation. Trimming removed 4 bases at V and 2 bases at J, with 1 base between. The CDR3 runs 11 residues. Germline V gene lookup returns CDR1 SGHAT and CDR2 FQNNGV. Assay: immunoSEQ multiplex PCR; the TCRdb copy retains only in-frame clones and omits some. The sample carries nearly 9,500 clones, 95% to 98% recorded once. Findings and caveats of the study: Graft donor and pretransplant recipient Inverse Simpson Index values predicted broader posttransplant TCR diversity. CD4 and CD8 repertoire contributions could not be separated without sorting. At the given depth, recipient repertoires were over 95% de novo clonotypes.

Sequenced here: peripheral blood mononuclear cells, sampled 100 days after allogeneic stem cell transplant. J is TRBJ2-3 and V is TRBV11-2; D gene unclear. The sequence was collected from a male patient over 55 who had an allogeneic stem cell transplant from a related donor, so the T cells may come from the graft donor. Some clones in this sample may be carry-over from other donors' samples. The CDR3 reads CASSYTDTQYF. The CDR3 bases are TGTGCCAGCAGCTACACAGATACGCAGTATTTT. The entire variable domain, with the rest obtained from reference TRBV11-2 and TRBJ2-3, is as follows: EAGVAQSPRYKIIEKRQSVAFWCNPISGHATLYWYQQILGQGPKLLIQFQNNGVVDDSQLPKDRFSAERLKGVDSTLKIQPAKLEDSAVYLCASSYTDTQYFGPGTRLTVL.